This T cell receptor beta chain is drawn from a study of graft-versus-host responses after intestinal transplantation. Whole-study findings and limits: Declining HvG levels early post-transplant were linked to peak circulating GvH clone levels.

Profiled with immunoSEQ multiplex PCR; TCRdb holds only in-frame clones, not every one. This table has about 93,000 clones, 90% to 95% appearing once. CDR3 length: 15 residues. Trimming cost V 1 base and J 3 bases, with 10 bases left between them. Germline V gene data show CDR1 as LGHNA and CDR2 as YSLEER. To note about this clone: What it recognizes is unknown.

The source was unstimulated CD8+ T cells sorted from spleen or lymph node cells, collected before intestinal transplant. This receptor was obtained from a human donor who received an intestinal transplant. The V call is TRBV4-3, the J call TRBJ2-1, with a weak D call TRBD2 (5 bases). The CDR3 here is CASSQVTGIYNEQFF. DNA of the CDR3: TGCGCCAGCAGCCAAGTTACGGGGATCTACAATGAGCAGTTCTTC.